This TCR beta chain stems from a study of shared clonotypes between healthy human individuals. Study details: Serving as donors were a couple of women and a few men, whose ages spanned 18 to 49.

This CDR3 is built from 16 residues. V dropped 5 bases and J dropped 0 bases, with 11 bases sitting between them. CDR1 and CDR2 (germline): MNHEY, SMNVEV (reference sequence). The study used about 84 million PBMCs per unsorted sample for genomic DNA. For every subset, genomic DNA was evenly distributed across several immunoSEQ plates. Approximately 270 ng DNA, tens of thousands of T cell genomes, went into unsorted PBMC replicate PCRs. The data were produced by immunoSEQ multiplex PCR, yet TCRdb's version contains in-frame clones alone and is incomplete. The table lists some 500,000 clones, roughly 85% of them singletons.

V gene TRBV27 combines with J gene TRBJ2-6; weak D call: TRBD1 (6 bases). This TCR was sampled from a woman aged 40-49 years in good health. Some clones in this sample may be carry-over from other donors' samples. Input material: PBMCs. CDR3 protein: CASSRTGFSGANVLTF. The CDR3 nucleotides read TGTGCCAGCAGTAGAACAGGGTTCTCTGGGGCCAACGTCCTGACTTTC.